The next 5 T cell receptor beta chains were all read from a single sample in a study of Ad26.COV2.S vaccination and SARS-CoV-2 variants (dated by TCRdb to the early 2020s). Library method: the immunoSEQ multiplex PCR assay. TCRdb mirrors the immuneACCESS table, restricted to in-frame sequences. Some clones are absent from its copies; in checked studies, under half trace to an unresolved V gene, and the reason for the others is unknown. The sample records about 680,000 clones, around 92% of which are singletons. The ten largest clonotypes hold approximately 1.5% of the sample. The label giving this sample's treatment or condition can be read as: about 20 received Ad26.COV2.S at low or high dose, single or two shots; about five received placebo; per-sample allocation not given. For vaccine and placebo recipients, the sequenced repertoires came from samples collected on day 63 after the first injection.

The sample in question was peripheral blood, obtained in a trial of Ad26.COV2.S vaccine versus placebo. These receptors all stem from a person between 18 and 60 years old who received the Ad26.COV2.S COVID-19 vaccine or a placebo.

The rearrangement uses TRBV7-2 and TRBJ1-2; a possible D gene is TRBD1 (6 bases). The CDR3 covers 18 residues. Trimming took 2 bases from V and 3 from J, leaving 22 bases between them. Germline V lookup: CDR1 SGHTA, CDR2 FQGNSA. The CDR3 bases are TGTGCCAGCAGCTTACGCTGGAAGACAGGCCCTCCCCACTATGGCTACACCTTC. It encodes CASSLRWKTGPPHYGYTF.

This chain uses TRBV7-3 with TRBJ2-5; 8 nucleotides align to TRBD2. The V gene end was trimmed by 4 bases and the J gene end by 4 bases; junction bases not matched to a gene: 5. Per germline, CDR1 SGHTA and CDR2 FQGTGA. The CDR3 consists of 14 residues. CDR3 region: CASSSGGPLETQYF. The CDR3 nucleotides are TGTGCCAGCAGCTCGGGGGGGCCATTAGAGACCCAGTACTTC.

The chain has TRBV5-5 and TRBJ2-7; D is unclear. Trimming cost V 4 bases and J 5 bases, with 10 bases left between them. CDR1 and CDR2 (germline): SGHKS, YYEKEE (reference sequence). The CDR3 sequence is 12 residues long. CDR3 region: CASSHPLDEQYF. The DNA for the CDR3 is TGTGCCAGCAGCCATCCGTTGGACGAGCAGTACTTC.

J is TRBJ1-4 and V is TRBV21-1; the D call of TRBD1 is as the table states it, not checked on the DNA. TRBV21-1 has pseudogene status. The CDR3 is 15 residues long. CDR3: CASSRQGAGDEKLFF. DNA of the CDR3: TGTGCCAGCAGTCGACAGGGGGCAGGAGATGAAAAACTGTTTTTT.

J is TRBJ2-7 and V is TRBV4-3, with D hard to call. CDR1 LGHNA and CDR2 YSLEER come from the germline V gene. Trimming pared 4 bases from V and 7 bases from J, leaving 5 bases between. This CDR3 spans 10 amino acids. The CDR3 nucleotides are TGCGCCAGCAGCCCACGGGAGCAGTACTTC. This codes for CASSPREQYF.